This T cell receptor (beta chain) was captured by sequencing in a study of blood T cell repertoires in COVID-19. At the level of the study: COVID-19 samples, acute and convalescent, were from the United States, Italy and Spain. Nucleic acid was either cDNA or gDNA, and it came from T cells, B-cell-depleted T cells, or PBMCs.

Methods used by the authors: Reference gene primer amplification yielded estimated nucleated cell counts. Libraries were prepared by immunoSEQ multiplex PCR; TCRdb keeps only in-frame clonotypes and omits some of them. V and J calls and clone size are as listed in that table; D and trimming were resolved from the DNA. There are about 190,000 clones in the sample; over 75% occur only once, and 13% lies in the top ten. This CDR3 contains 16 residues. Germline CDR1 reads SGHVS; CDR2 reads FQNEAQ. Trimming took off 1 base at V and 0 bases at J, with 13 bases between the two ends. The receptor was isolated from a man aged 50 to 60 who had recovered from COVID-19. The chain joins TRBV7-8 to TRBJ2-7; D is unresolved. Input material: peripheral blood. The CDR3 protein is CASSLVSTLSSYEQYF. The DNA of the CDR3 is TGTGCCAGCAGCTTAGTCTCAACTCTTAGCTCCTACGAGCAGTACTTC.